This is a list of T cell receptor beta chains from one sample in a study of blood T cells in healthy people across ages. Each CDR3 protein is one row after TCRdb ran MiXCR on the 5' RACE reads. The repertoire has approximately 1,000,000 distinct CDR3 sequences, over 35% of them found once; the top ten carry over 15%. Sequencing was performed on blood. These receptors were taken from a woman aged 60-70 years in good health. The CDR3 runs from the conserved cysteine through the conserved F or W. Fields, in order: D gene, V gene, J gene, CDR3 protein. A D gene is named only where the DNA matches it firmly.

d_call: TRBD2; v_call: TRBV28; j_call: TRBJ2-7; cdr3_aa: CASSLQAGAYEQYF
d_call: NA; v_call: TRBV6-6; j_call: TRBJ2-3; cdr3_aa: CASSYSGGLKYTQYF
d_call: TRBD2; v_call: TRBV9; j_call: TRBJ2-7; cdr3_aa: CASSVGSGREGEQYF
d_call: NA; v_call: TRBV29-1; j_call: TRBJ2-2; cdr3_aa: CSGSNTQGGELFF
d_call: TRBD1; v_call: TRBV20-1; j_call: TRBJ2-1; cdr3_aa: CSSRGQGSNEQFF
d_call: NA; v_call: TRBV20-1; j_call: TRBJ2-7; cdr3_aa: CSARDRDGNYEQYF
d_call: NA; v_call: TRBV27; j_call: TRBJ2-6; cdr3_aa: CASSLYNSGANVLTF
d_call: NA; v_call: TRBV4-1; j_call: TRBJ2-3; cdr3_aa: CASSQDNRFIDTQYF
d_call: TRBD1; v_call: TRBV20-1; j_call: NA; cdr3_aa: CSANEAGQGYEQYF
d_call: TRBD2; v_call: TRBV12-3/TRBV12-4; j_call: TRBJ2-1; cdr3_aa: CASILTGGSSYNEQFF
d_call: TRBD1; v_call: TRBV20-1; j_call: TRBJ2-7; cdr3_aa: CSAEDGTEVTYEQYF
d_call: NA; v_call: TRBV10-1; j_call: TRBJ2-7; cdr3_aa: CASSESNTGSLYEQYF
d_call: TRBD1; v_call: TRBV12-3/TRBV12-4; j_call: TRBJ1-6; cdr3_aa: CASGGQGVSYNSPLHF
d_call: NA; v_call: TRBV20-1; j_call: TRBJ2-1; cdr3_aa: CSARKSGGSYNEQFF
d_call: TRBD1; v_call: TRBV28; j_call: TRBJ1-1; cdr3_aa: CASSPPGQANTEAFF
d_call: NA; v_call: TRBV12-3/TRBV12-4; j_call: TRBJ2-7; cdr3_aa: CASSLGVVYEQYF
d_call: TRBD1; v_call: TRBV3-1; j_call: TRBJ2-2; cdr3_aa: CASSLRTGGSTGELFF
d_call: TRBD2; v_call: TRBV3-1; j_call: TRBJ2-5; cdr3_aa: CASSQAAGGRLEQYF
d_call: NA; v_call: TRBV10-3; j_call: TRBJ2-2; cdr3_aa: CASEVTGELFF
d_call: NA; v_call: TRBV30; j_call: TRBJ1-2; cdr3_aa: CAWRQVGYTF
d_call: NA; v_call: TRBV20-1; j_call: TRBJ2-3; cdr3_aa: CSARDFLGGITDTQYF
d_call: NA; v_call: TRBV12-3/TRBV12-4; j_call: TRBJ1-2; cdr3_aa: CASSFAVREDGYTF
d_call: TRBD1; v_call: TRBV29-1; j_call: TRBJ2-7; cdr3_aa: CSVDLDRDSDEQYF
d_call: TRBD1; v_call: TRBV6-6; j_call: TRBJ1-1; cdr3_aa: CASSYPFYPGQGTEAFF
d_call: NA; v_call: TRBV20-1; j_call: TRBJ2-3; cdr3_aa: CSARDQETDTQYF
d_call: TRBD1; v_call: TRBV7-2; j_call: TRBJ1-5; cdr3_aa: CASSPGQPYQPQHF
d_call: TRBD1; v_call: TRBV18; j_call: NA; cdr3_aa: CASSSTGGIYEQYF
d_call: TRBD2; v_call: TRBV11-1; j_call: TRBJ2-1; cdr3_aa: CASSLPLTSGSPGDNEQFF
d_call: TRBD2; v_call: TRBV28; j_call: NA; cdr3_aa: CASSQQPSWTSGHEQYF
d_call: TRBD1; v_call: TRBV7-9; j_call: TRBJ2-5; cdr3_aa: CASSLAPTGGGEDEQYF
d_call: NA; v_call: TRBV7-9; j_call: TRBJ2-5; cdr3_aa: CASSSPNSGHQQETQYF
d_call: TRBD2; v_call: TRBV10-3; j_call: TRBJ2-3; cdr3_aa: CAISVLAGGADTQYF
d_call: NA; v_call: TRBV30; j_call: TRBJ2-1; cdr3_aa: CAWSVSRLGNEQFF
d_call: NA; v_call: TRBV20-1; j_call: TRBJ2-1; cdr3_aa: CSAEGESYNEQFF
d_call: NA; v_call: TRBV2; j_call: TRBJ1-2; cdr3_aa: CASSTPKGNYGYTF
d_call: NA; v_call: TRBV27; j_call: TRBJ2-7; cdr3_aa: CASREIGGTDEQYF
d_call: NA; v_call: TRBV7-8; j_call: TRBJ2-1; cdr3_aa: CASSLARGNEQFF
d_call: NA; v_call: TRBV5-8; j_call: TRBJ2-1; cdr3_aa: CASSLGSILGYNEQFF
d_call: NA; v_call: TRBV7-2; j_call: TRBJ2-5; cdr3_aa: CASSPSHRVGTQYF
d_call: NA; v_call: TRBV27; j_call: TRBJ2-7; cdr3_aa: CASSLNRATYEQYF
d_call: TRBD1; v_call: TRBV2; j_call: TRBJ2-2; cdr3_aa: CASRQTGVTGELFF
d_call: TRBD1; v_call: TRBV15; j_call: TRBJ2-5; cdr3_aa: CATSRGTGTGEETQYF
d_call: NA; v_call: TRBV21-1; j_call: TRBJ2-4; cdr3_aa: CATRAPGILGKNIQYF
d_call: NA; v_call: TRBV28; j_call: TRBJ1-5; cdr3_aa: CASSTLLGYQPQHF
d_call: TRBD2; v_call: TRBV20-1; j_call: TRBJ2-1; cdr3_aa: CSARKRLAGAPGAEQFF
d_call: NA; v_call: TRBV7-8; j_call: TRBJ2-5; cdr3_aa: CASSSLRVAPGETQYF
d_call: NA; v_call: TRBV18; j_call: TRBJ2-1; cdr3_aa: CASSPENEQFF